Listed below are T cell receptor beta chains from one sample, sequenced in a study of T cell responses to AZD1222 COVID-19 vaccine. Clones were read by immunoSEQ multiplex PCR, and TCRdb kept only the in-frame ones, dropping some. The profile shows over 150,000 clones, roughly nine tenths of them singletons. Specimen: peripheral blood, collected on day 0 of MenACWY control vaccination. Every receptor here comes from an adult in good health. Both conserved end residues are part of each CDR3. The D gene is left open where the match is weak. Clone size is stated in some rows and not others, as once, few, many or a class when expanded.

j_call | v_call | d_call | clone_size | cdr3_aa | cdr3_nt
TRBJ2-3 | TRBV9 | - | - | CASSLAVAPDTQYF | TGTGCCAGCAGCCTCGCGGTAGCCCCAGATACGCAGTATTTT
TRBJ2-3 | TRBV5-1 | - | - | CASSLIIAAATDTQYF | TGCGCCAGCAGCCTGATAATAGCGGCGGCGACAGATACGCAGTATTTT
TRBJ1-6 | TRBV19 | - | - | CASSISTGWNSPLHF | TGTGCCAGTAGTATATCGACAGGTTGGAATTCACCCCTCCACTTT
TRBJ1-5 | TRBV7-2 | - | few | CASSPRQDQPQHF | TGTGCCAGCAGCCCCAGACAGGATCAGCCCCAGCATTTT
TRBJ1-1 | TRBV15 | TRBD1 | - | CATSRVQGVEAFF | TGTGCCACCAGCAGAGTACAGGGGGTTGAAGCTTTCTTT
TRBJ1-2 | TRBV4-1 | TRBD1 | - | CASSQAPARGPYGYTF | TGCGCCAGCAGCCAAGCTCCCGCCAGGGGGCCCTATGGCTACACCTTC
TRBJ2-5 | TRBV7-3 | - | - | CASSQTVQETQYF | TGTGCCAGCAGCCAGACAGTCCAAGAGACCCAGTACTTC
TRBJ1-5 | TRBV20-1 | - | - | CSASEGNNQPQHF | TGCAGTGCTAGTGAGGGGAACAATCAGCCCCAGCATTTT
TRBJ1-5 | TRBV19 | - | - | CASTTGYQPQHF | TGTGCCAGTACAACAGGGTATCAGCCCCAGCATTTT
TRBJ1-1 | TRBV12-3/TRBV12-4 | TRBD1 | - | CASGDRGSTEAFF | TGTGCCAGCGGGGACAGGGGTTCCACTGAAGCTTTCTTT
TRBJ1-3 | TRBV2 | TRBD1 | - | CASRDRGYTIYF | TGTGCCAGCCGGGACAGGGGTTACACCATATATTTT
TRBJ1-5 | TRBV6-5 | - | - | CASSPRGELQPQHF | TGTGCCAGCAGCCCGCGAGGGGAGCTTCAGCCCCAGCATTTT
TRBJ2-5 | TRBV6-5 | TRBD1 | - | CASSSTGGEETQYF | TGTGCCAGCAGTTCCACAGGGGGAGAAGAGACCCAGTACTTC
TRBJ1-5 | TRBV9 | - | - | CASSETGKRASQPQHF | TGTGCCAGCAGCGAAACAGGGAAGAGGGCCTCTCAGCCCCAGCATTTT
TRBJ2-1 | TRBV2 | TRBD2 | - | CASILLAGYNEQFF | TGTGCCAGCATATTACTAGCGGGGTACAATGAGCAGTTCTTC
TRBJ1-2 | TRBV19 | - | - | CASSRQSYGYTF | TGTGCCAGTAGTAGGCAGTCCTATGGCTACACCTTC
TRBJ1-1 | TRBV29-1 | - | - | CSANKDQNTEAFF | TGCAGCGCAAACAAAGACCAGAACACTGAAGCTTTCTTT
TRBJ2-1 | TRBV7-9 | - | - | CASSSQGDYRVLNEQFF | TGTGCCAGCAGCTCGCAGGGCGACTATCGGGTTCTTAATGAGCAGTTCTTC
TRBJ2-3 | TRBV24-1 | TRBD2 | many | CATSDLAGGTTDTQYF | TGTGCCACCAGTGATTTAGCGGGAGGGACCACAGATACGCAGTATTTT
TRBJ1-2 | TRBV24-1 | - | - | CATSLGGGYTF | TGTGCCACCAGTCTGGGGGGAGGCTACACCTTC
TRBJ1-4 | TRBV2 | - | - | CASIYDVTNEKLFF | TGTGCCAGCATATACGATGTAACTAATGAAAAACTGTTTTTT
TRBJ1-2 | TRBV10-3 | TRBD1 | - | CAISEPGQAPYRGYTF | TGTGCCATCAGTGAGCCGGGACAGGCCCCATACCGTGGCTACACCTTC
TRBJ2-7 | TRBV9 | - | - | CASSVDGPHTGEQYF | TGTGCCAGCAGCGTAGATGGCCCTCACACGGGCGAGCAGTACTTC
TRBJ1-6 | TRBV11-2 | - | - | CASSLKAGMGNSPLHF | TGTGCCAGCAGCTTGAAGGCGGGGATGGGGAATTCACCCCTCCACTTT
TRBJ1-3 | TRBV18 | - | - | CASSPPEGWGNTIYF | TGTGCCAGCTCACCACCTGAGGGTTGGGGAAACACCATATATTTT
TRBJ2-7 | TRBV4-3 | - | - | CASSQIPWDPTEQYF | TGCGCCAGCAGCCAAATCCCCTGGGACCCCACCGAGCAGTACTTC